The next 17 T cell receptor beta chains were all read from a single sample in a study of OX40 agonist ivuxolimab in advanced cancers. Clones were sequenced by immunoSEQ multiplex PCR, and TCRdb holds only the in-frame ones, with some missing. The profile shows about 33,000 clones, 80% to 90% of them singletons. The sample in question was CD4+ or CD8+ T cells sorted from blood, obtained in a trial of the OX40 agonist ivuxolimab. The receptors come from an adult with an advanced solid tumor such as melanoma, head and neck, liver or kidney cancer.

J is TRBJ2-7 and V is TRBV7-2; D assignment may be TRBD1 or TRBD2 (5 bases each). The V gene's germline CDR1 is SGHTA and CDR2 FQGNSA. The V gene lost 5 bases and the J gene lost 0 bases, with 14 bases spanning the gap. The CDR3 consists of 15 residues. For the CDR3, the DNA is TGTGCCAGCAGCCGGGGACGGATGAACTCCTACGAGCAGTACTTC. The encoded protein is CASSRGRMNSYEQYF.

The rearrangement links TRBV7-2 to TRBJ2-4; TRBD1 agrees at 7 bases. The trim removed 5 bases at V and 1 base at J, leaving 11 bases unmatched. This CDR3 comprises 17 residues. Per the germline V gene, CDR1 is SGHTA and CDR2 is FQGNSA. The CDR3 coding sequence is TGTGCCAGCAGCCCCCTCGTGGACAGGAGGGCCAAAAACATTCAGTACTTC. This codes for CASSPLVDRRAKNIQYF.

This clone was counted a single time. CDR3 protein: CASGLAAQFQETQYF. In nucleotides, the CDR3 is TGTGCTAGTGGTTTGGCGGCCCAATTTCAAGAGACCCAGTACTTC. The chain combines TRBV12-5 with TRBJ2-5; D not resolved. This CDR3 is built from 15 residues. Trimming removed 1 base from V and 2 bases from J, with 11 bases in between. Germline CDR1 is LGHNT and CDR2 is FRNRAP.

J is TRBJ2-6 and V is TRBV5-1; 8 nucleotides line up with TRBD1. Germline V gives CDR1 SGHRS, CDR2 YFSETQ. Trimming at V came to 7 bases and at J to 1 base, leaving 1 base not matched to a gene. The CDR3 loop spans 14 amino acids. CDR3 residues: CASGQGSGANVLTF. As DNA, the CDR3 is TGCGCCAGCGGACAGGGTTCTGGGGCCAACGTCCTGACTTTC.

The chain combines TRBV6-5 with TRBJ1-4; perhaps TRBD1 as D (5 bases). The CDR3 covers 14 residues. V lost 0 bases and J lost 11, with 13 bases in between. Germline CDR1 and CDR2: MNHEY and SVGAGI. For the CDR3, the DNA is TGTGCCAGCAGTTACTCGATACGGGACGGGAAACTGTTTTTT. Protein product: CASSYSIRDGKLFF.

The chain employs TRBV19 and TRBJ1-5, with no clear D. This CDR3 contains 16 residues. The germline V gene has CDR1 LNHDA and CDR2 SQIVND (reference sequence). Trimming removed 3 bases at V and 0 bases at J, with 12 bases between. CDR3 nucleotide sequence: TGTGCCAGTAGTATGTATTATCGGACTAGCAATCAGCCCCAGCATTTT. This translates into CASSMYYRTSNQPQHF. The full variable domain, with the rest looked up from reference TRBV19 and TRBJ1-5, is DGGITQSPKYLFRKEGQNVTLSCEQNLNHDAMYWYRQDPGQGLRLIYYSQIVNDFQKGDIAEGYSVSREKKESFPLTVTSAQKNPTAFYLCASSMYYRTSNQPQHFGDGTRLSIL.

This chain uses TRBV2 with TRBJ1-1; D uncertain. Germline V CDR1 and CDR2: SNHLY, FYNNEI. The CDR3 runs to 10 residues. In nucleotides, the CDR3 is TGTGCTAGCGGGAACACTGAAGCTTTCTTT. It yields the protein CASGNTEAFF.

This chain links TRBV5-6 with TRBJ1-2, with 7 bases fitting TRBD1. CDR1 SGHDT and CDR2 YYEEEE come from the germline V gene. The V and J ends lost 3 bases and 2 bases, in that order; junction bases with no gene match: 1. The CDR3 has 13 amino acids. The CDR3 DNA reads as TGTGCCAGCAGCTGGGACAGAAACTATGGCTACACCTTC. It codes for CASSWDRNYGYTF.

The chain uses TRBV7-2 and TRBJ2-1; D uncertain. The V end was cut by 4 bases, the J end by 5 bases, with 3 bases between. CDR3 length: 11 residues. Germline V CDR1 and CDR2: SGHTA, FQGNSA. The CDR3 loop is CASSYHNEQFF. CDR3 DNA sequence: TGTGCCAGCAGCTATCACAATGAGCAGTTCTTC.

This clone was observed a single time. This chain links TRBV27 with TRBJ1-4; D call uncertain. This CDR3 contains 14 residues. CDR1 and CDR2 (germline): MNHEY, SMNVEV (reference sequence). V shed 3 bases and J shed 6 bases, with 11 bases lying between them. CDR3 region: CASSFARRHEKLFF. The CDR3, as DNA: TGTGCCAGCAGTTTCGCCAGAAGACATGAAAAACTGTTTTTT.

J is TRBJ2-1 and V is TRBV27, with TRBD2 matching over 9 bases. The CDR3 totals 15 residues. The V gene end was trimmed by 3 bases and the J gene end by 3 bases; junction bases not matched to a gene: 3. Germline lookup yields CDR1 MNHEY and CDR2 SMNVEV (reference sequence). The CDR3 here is CASSFGTSFYNEQFF. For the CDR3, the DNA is TGTGCCAGCAGTTTCGGGACTAGCTTCTACAATGAGCAGTTCTTC.

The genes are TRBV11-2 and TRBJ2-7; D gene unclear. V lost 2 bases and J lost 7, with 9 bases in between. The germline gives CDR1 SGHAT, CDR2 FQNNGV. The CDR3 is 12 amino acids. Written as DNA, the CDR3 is TGTGCCAGCAGCTTACCTCCGAGTGAGCAGTACTTC. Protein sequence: CASSLPPSEQYF.

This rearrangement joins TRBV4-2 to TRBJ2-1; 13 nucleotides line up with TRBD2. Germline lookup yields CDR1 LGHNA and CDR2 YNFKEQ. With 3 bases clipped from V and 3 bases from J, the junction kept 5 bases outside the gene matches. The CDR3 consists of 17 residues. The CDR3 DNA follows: TGTGCCAGCAGCCACCCGGGACTAGCGGGGAGCTACAATGAGCAGTTCTTC. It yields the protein CASSHPGLAGSYNEQFF.

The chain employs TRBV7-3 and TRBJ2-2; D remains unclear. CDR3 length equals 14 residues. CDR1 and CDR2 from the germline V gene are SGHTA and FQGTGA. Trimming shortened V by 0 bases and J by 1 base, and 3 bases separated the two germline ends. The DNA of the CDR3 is TGTGCCAGCAGCTTAACCGGGAACACCGGGGAGCTGTTTTTT. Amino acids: CASSLTGNTGELFF.

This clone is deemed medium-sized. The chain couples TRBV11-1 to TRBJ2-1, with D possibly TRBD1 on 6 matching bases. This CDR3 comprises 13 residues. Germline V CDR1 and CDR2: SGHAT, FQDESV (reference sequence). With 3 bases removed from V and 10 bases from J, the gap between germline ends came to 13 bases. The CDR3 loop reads CASSFIRGIEQFF. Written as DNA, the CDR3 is TGTGCCAGCAGCTTCATCAGGGGCATCGAGCAGTTCTTC. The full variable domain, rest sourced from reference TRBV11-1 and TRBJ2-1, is EAEVAQSPRYKITEKSQAVAFWCDPISGHATLYWYRQILGQGPELLVQFQDESVVDDSQLPKDRFSAERLKGVDSTLKIQPAELGDSAMYLCASSFIRGIEQFFGPGTRLTVL.

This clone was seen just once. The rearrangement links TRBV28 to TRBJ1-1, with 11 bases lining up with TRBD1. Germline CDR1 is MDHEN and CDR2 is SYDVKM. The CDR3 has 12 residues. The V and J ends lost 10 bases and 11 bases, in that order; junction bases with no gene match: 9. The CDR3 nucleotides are TGTGCCATCGGACAGGGGGCAAGAAAGGCTTTCTTT. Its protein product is CAIGQGARKAFF.

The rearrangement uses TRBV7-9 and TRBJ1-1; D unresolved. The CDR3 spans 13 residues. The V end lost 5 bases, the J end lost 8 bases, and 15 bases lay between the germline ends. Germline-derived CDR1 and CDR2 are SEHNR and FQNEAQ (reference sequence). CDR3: CASSPSPQVEAFF. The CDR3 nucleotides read TGTGCCAGCAGCCCCAGCCCCCAGGTGGAAGCTTTCTTT.